Presented here are 20 T cell receptor beta chains from one specimen sequenced in a study of cytomegalovirus exposure and HLA in healthy donors. The PCR contained 60 Vbeta and 13 Jbeta primers. Using immunoSEQ multiplex PCR, the repertoire was profiled, and TCRdb retains in-frame clones only, with some absent. The sample comprises 200,000 to 250,000 clones, approximately 70% of which are singletons, and around 2.6% rests with the top ten. Sequencing used PBMCs. These receptors came from a man aged 40-50 years in good health and CMV-seropositive.

The chain has TRBV15 and TRBJ1-1; D ambiguous. V lost 0 bases and J lost 6, with 11 bases in between. Germline-derived CDR1 and CDR2 are LNHNV and YYDKDF (reference sequence). The CDR3 has 14 amino acids. Written as DNA, the CDR3 is TGTGCCACCAGCAGAGATTGGGCCCTCCCTGAAGCTTTCTTT. This translates into CATSRDWALPEAFF.

V gene TRBV28 combines with J gene TRBJ1-2, with 7 bases identical to TRBD1. CDR1 is MDHEN, CDR2 SYDVKM, per germline. V lost 2 bases, J lost 4 bases, and 4 bases stayed unmatched. This CDR3 is built from 14 residues. This CDR3 is CASSLVAGGYGYTF. In nucleotides, the CDR3 is TGTGCCAGCAGTTTAGTCGCAGGGGGCTATGGCTACACCTTC.

This chain links TRBV28 with TRBJ1-5; D perhaps matches TRBD1 (6 bases). Trimming pared 1 base from V and 5 bases from J, leaving 9 bases between. The CDR3 has 14 residues. CDR1 and CDR2 from the germline V gene are MDHEN and SYDVKM. CDR3 DNA: TGTGCCAGCAGTTTATCGGACAGACATCAGCCCCAGCATTTT. Encoded protein: CASSLSDRHQPQHF.

The chain links TRBV9 to TRBJ1-2, with 7 bases lining up with TRBD1. Germline V gene sequence: CDR1 SGDLS, CDR2 YYNGEE. The trim removed 7 bases at V and 0 bases at J, leaving 3 bases unmatched. This CDR3 comprises 13 residues. For the CDR3, the DNA is TGTGCCAGCGCGACAGGGTCTAACTATGGCTACACCTTC. Amino acid sequence: CASATGSNYGYTF.

This sequence joins TRBV28 and TRBJ1-4; 8 positions match TRBD1. Germline V gene data show CDR1 as MDHEN and CDR2 as SYDVKM. The CDR3 runs 14 residues. Losses at the gene ends were 8 bases for V and 11 bases for J; bases not matched to a gene: 13. CDR3 region: CASGPGTGLAKLFF. In nucleotides, the CDR3 is TGTGCCAGCGGACCCGGGACAGGCCTAGCGAAACTGTTTTTT.

This rearrangement joins TRBV6-5 to TRBJ2-7, with D hard to call. This CDR3 region has 14 residues. From germline, CDR1 is MNHEY and CDR2 SVGAGI. The V and J ends lost 2 bases and 1 base respectively, with 9 bases between them. The CDR3 DNA is TGTGCCAGCAGTTACGCCAGTTCATCCTACGAGCAGTACTTC. Protein product: CASSYASSSYEQYF.

The chain combines TRBV5-4 with TRBJ2-7; D not certain. The CDR3 consists of 14 residues. V shed 2 bases and J shed 2 bases, with 11 bases lying between them. Germline V gene sequence: CDR1 SGHNT, CDR2 YYREEE (reference sequence). For the CDR3, the DNA is TGTGCCAGCAGCTTTTCCCTTGGAGCCTACGAGCAGTACTTC. Translation gives CASSFSLGAYEQYF.

The rearrangement joins TRBV19 to TRBJ1-1; no clear D gene. V lost 7 bases to trimming and J lost 5 bases, with 17 bases between them. Germline lookup yields CDR1 LNHDA and CDR2 SQIVND (reference sequence). The CDR3 has 14 amino acids. Written as DNA, the CDR3 is TGTGCCAGTATTGCGCTGGGGAGTGGTACTGAAGCTTTCTTT. Translation: CASIALGSGTEAFF.

The table lists this clone with a few counts. The J gene is TRBJ1-5, the V gene TRBV11-2; D perhaps matches TRBD1 (5 bases). Trimming took off 1 base at V and 5 bases at J, with 9 bases between the two ends. CDR3 length: 14 amino acids. Germline CDR1 is SGHAT and CDR2 is FQNNGV. The CDR3 nucleotides read TGTGCCAGCAGCTTAGGGGCAGGGTATCAGCCCCAGCATTTT. Translating it yields CASSLGAGYQPQHF.

The V and J genes are TRBV6-5 and TRBJ1-1; the D is unclear. This CDR3 has 14 residues. In germline, CDR1 is MNHEY, CDR2 SVGAGI. Trimming took off 5 bases at V and 10 bases at J, with 20 bases between the two ends. For the CDR3, the DNA is TGTGCCAGCAGTGAAACCCCCGCGGCAGTAAGAGCTTTCTTT. It yields the protein CASSETPAAVRAFF.

This clone was observed once. The chain has TRBV7-8 and TRBJ2-1, with D possibly matching TRBD2 (5 bases). CDR1 SGHVS and CDR2 FQNEAQ come from the germline V gene. Trimming stripped 3 bases from V and 10 bases from J, with 10 bases between. The CDR3 is 12 residues long. The CDR3 loop reads CASSFGVSEQFF. CDR3 in DNA: TGTGCCAGCAGCTTCGGGGTAAGCGAGCAGTTCTTC.

The V and J genes are TRBV4-1 and TRBJ2-1, with TRBD1 matching over 7 bases. The junction had 14 bases not matched to a gene; V was cut back by 1 base and J by 8 bases. The CDR3 runs 17 residues. From germline, CDR1 is MGHRA and CDR2 YSYEKL. CDR3 protein: CASSQVHDRVGRDEQFF. The CDR3 coding sequence is TGCGCCAGCAGCCAAGTCCACGACAGGGTAGGCCGGGATGAGCAGTTCTTC.

This clone was seen a single time. The chain carries TRBV5-1 and TRBJ2-1; 8 bases agree with TRBD1. Germline CDR1 SGHRS, CDR2 YFSETQ. The trim removed 3 bases at V and 4 bases at J, leaving 3 bases unmatched. There are 14 residues in the CDR3. The CDR3 coding sequence is TGCGCCAGCAGCTGGGACAGGAGTTACAATGAGCAGTTCTTC. Translated, it gives CASSWDRSYNEQFF.

This clone was counted only a few times. The chain uses TRBV9 and TRBJ2-7; D perhaps matches TRBD1 (6 bases). Germline CDR1 is SGDLS and CDR2 is YYNGEE. The ends were cut back, 0 bases at V and 7 bases at J, with 20 bases in the middle. The length of the CDR3 is 16 residues. The CDR3 spells CASSVDPYRESAEQYF. In DNA, the CDR3 is TGTGCCAGCAGCGTAGACCCCTACAGGGAGTCGGCTGAGCAGTACTTC.

A note on this clone: This same CDR3 is encoded by further DNA sequences in the sample. V usage is TRBV5-1 and J usage is TRBJ2-7; D is unresolved. V was cut by 0 bases and J by 3 bases, with 7 bases left in between. Looked up from germline, CDR1 is SGHRS and CDR2 is YFSETQ. This CDR3 contains 13 residues. Here the CDR3 DNA reads TGCGCCAGCAGCTTGGGGCAGTTCTACGAGCAGTACTTC. Its translation is CASSLGQFYEQYF.

The rearrangement links TRBV7-2 to TRBJ2-1, with a tentative D call TRBD1 (5 bases). Trimming left V 1 base short and J 12 bases short, with 10 bases between. The CDR3 sequence is 12 residues long. Germline values: CDR1 SGHTA, CDR2 FQGNSA. As DNA, the CDR3 is TGTGCCAGCAGCTTAGGTAGAAGGGGGCAGTTCTTC. As protein: CASSLGRRGQFF.

The chain combines TRBV5-1 with TRBJ2-1, with D possibly TRBD1 on 6 matching bases. V was trimmed by 1 base and J by 5 bases, leaving 13 bases between them. The CDR3 is 15 residues long. CDR1 is SGHRS, CDR2 YFSETQ, per germline. CDR3 sequence (DNA): TGCGCCAGCAGCTTGCGTACAGGGCGAGACAATGAGCAGTTCTTC. It is translated as CASSLRTGRDNEQFF.

The V gene is TRBV4-2, the J gene TRBJ1-4; 7 bases align to TRBD1. The CDR3 consists of 15 residues. The germline CDR1 and CDR2 sequences are LGHNA and YNFKEQ. Trimming at V came to 1 base and at J to 5 bases, leaving 4 bases not matched to a gene. CDR3 residues: CASSQGRGPNEKLFF. CDR3 sequence (DNA): TGTGCCAGCAGCCAAGGGAGGGGGCCCAATGAAAAACTGTTTTTT.

This CDR3 is CASSAIAGSTDTQYF. In nucleotides, the CDR3 is TGTGCCAGCAGCGCAATAGCGGGGAGCACAGATACGCAGTATTTT. V gene TRBV9 combines with J gene TRBJ2-3, with 8 bases lining up with TRBD2. There are 15 residues in the CDR3. CDR1 is SGDLS, CDR2 YYNGEE, per germline. J lost 0 bases, V lost 3 bases, and 3 bases had no gene match.

The rearrangement uses TRBV7-9 and TRBJ2-6, with a possible D match to TRBD2 (5 bases). Germline loops: CDR1 SEHNR, CDR2 FQNEAQ (reference sequence). V lost 6 bases to trimming and J lost 0 bases, with 12 bases between them. The CDR3 length is 16 residues. Written as DNA, the CDR3 is TGTGCCAGCAGTAAGATCGGGGACTCTGGGGCCAACGTCCTGACTTTC. It translates to CASSKIGDSGANVLTF.